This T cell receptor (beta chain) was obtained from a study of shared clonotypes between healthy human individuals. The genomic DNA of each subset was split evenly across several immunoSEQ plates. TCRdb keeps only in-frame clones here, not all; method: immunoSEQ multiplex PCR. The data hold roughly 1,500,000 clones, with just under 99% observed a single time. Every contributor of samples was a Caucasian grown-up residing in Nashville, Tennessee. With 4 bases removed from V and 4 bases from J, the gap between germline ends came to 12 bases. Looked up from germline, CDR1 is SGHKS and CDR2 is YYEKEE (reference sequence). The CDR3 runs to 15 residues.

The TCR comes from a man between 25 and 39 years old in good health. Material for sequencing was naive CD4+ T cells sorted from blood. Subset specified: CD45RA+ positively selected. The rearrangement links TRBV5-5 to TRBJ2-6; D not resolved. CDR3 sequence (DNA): TGTGCCAGCAGCCTCTCTGCGAGGGGGGCCAACGTCCTGACTTTC. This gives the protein CASSLSARGANVLTF.